Listed below are T cell receptor beta chains from one sample, sequenced in a study of T cell repertoires in ileal Crohn's disease. Produced via immunoSEQ multiplex PCR; TCRdb's table is partial and in-frame only. The table lists around 2,500 clones, roughly four fifths of them singletons. Sequencing was performed on ileal tissue. Every receptor here comes from an adult with Crohn's disease. Each CDR3 is given with its conserved first and last residue. A D gene is named only where the DNA matches it firmly. Clone size is shown for a subset of rows, as once, few, many or a class of expanded clone.

TRBJ2-1 | - | TRBV14 | - | TGTGCCAGCAGCCCCCAGGTGTCCTACAATGAGCAGTTCTTC | CASSPQVSYNEQFF
TRBJ2-2 | - | TRBV10-3 | TRBD1 | TGTGCCATCGCCCTGGGACAGGGTGACCGGGAGCTGTTTTTT | CAIALGQGDRELFF
TRBJ2-1 | - | TRBV9 | TRBD1 | TGTGCCAGCAGCCCGTGGACAGGGGACAATGAGCAGTTCTTC | CASSPWTGDNEQFF
TRBJ2-3 | - | TRBV25-1 | TRBD1 | TGTGCCAGCAGTGAAGACAGGGGAACAGATACGCAGTATTTT | CASSEDRGTDTQYF
TRBJ2-2 | - | TRBV5-1 | - | TGTGCCAGCAGCTTTGTCTCCTTTATCACCGGGGAGCTGTTTTTT | CASSFVSFITGELFF
TRBJ1-1 | - | TRBV5-1 | TRBD1 | TGCGCCAGCAGCTTTGGACAGGGATTTGAAGCTTTCTTT | CASSFGQGFEAFF
TRBJ1-5 | - | TRBV5-8 | TRBD1 | TGTGCCAGCAGCCCTTCAGGGGGCCTTTATCAGCCCCAGCATTTT | CASSPSGGLYQPQHF
TRBJ2-5 | - | TRBV19 | TRBD1 | TGTGCCAGTAGTCCGAGCAGGGGGCTCGGTGAGACCCAGTACTTC | CASSPSRGLGETQYF
TRBJ1-4 | - | TRBV2 | - | TGTGCCAGCAGGGCAGGGAATGAAAAACTGTTTTTT | CASRAGNEKLFF
TRBJ1-2 | - | TRBV7-9 | TRBD1 | TGTGCCAGCAGCTTGGGACAGGGGGACTATGGCTACACCTTC | CASSLGQGDYGYTF
TRBJ2-1 | few | TRBV7-9 | TRBD2 | TGTGCCAGCAGCCCCGGGACTAGCACCAATGAGCAGTTCTTC | CASSPGTSTNEQFF
TRBJ2-3 | - | TRBV6-4 | - | TGTGCCAGCAGTCAATCTGACACCACAGATACGCAGTATTTT | CASSQSDTTDTQYF
TRBJ1-2 | - | TRBV28 | - | TGTGCCAGCAGTTTATCAAGCCCCTATGGCTACACCTTC | CASSLSSPYGYTF
TRBJ2-5 | - | TRBV4-2 | TRBD2 | TGTGCCAGCAGCCAAGAGCTAGCGGGGGGGCCCTTCCTAGAGACCCAGTACTTC | CASSQELAGGPFLETQYF
TRBJ1-1 | - | TRBV2 | - | TGTGCCAGCAGTGTCGGGGTGAACACTGAAGCTTTCTTT | CASSVGVNTEAFF